One and the same sample provided the 19 T cell receptor beta chains below, sequenced in a study of Ad26.COV2.S vaccination and SARS-CoV-2 variants. TCRdb's copy holds only in-frame clones and misses some; the assay was immunoSEQ multiplex PCR. The sample records roughly 390,000 clones, approximately 90% being singletons. As for treatment: about 20 received Ad26.COV2.S at low or high dose, single or two shots; 5 received placebo; per-sample allocation not given. Samples analyzed were those drawn on day 63 after the first vaccine or placebo injection. Here the sequenced sample was peripheral blood, taken in a trial of Ad26.COV2.S vaccine versus placebo. Receptors originate from a person aged 18-65 years who received the Ad26.COV2.S COVID-19 vaccine or a placebo.

With regard to this clone: The same CDR3 arises from other DNA sequences in this sample as well. The chain uses TRBV5-6 and TRBJ2-7; D unresolved. CDR3 size: 11 residues. Trimming removed 0 bases from V and 7 bases from J, with 5 bases in between. Germline V gene lookup returns CDR1 SGHDT and CDR2 YYEEEE. CDR3 nucleotides: TGTGCCAGCAGCTTGGAAGGGGAGCAGTACTTC. Translated, it gives CASSLEGEQYF. Supplemented by reference TRBV5-6 and TRBJ2-7, the full variable domain reads DAGVTQSPTHLIKTRGQQVTLRCSPKSGHDTVSWYQQALGQGPQFIFQYYEEEERQRGNFPDRFSGHQFPNYSSELNVNALLLGDSALYLCASSLEGEQYFGPGTRLTVT.

This clone showed up just a few times. The chain couples TRBV5-1 to TRBJ1-3, with a possible D match to TRBD1 (5 bases). Per the germline V gene, CDR1 is SGHRS and CDR2 is YFSETQ. The CDR3 is made up of 14 amino acids. V lost 4 bases, J lost 2 bases, and 10 bases lay in between. The CDR3 spells CASSVQGAGNTIYF. The CDR3 nucleotides are TGCGCCAGCAGCGTGCAGGGTGCTGGAAACACCATATATTTT.

The rearrangement uses TRBV24-1 and TRBJ2-2, with a possible D match to TRBD2 (6 bases). CDR3 length equals 13 residues. V lost 9 bases and J 4 bases, leaving 11 bases between the germline ends. The germline CDR1 and CDR2 sequences are KGHDR and SFDVKD. CDR3 loop: CATEEGITGELFF. In DNA form, the CDR3 reads TGTGCCACCGAGGAGGGGATCACCGGGGAGCTGTTTTTT.

The CDR3 loop reads CASRELPEAFF. The CDR3, as DNA: TGTGCCAGCAGGGAACTACCTGAAGCTTTCTTT. The chain uses TRBV2 and TRBJ1-1; D gene uncertain. The V gene lost 6 bases and the J gene lost 6 bases, with 8 bases spanning the gap. This CDR3 is 11 amino acids long. CDR1 SNHLY and CDR2 FYNNEI come from the germline V gene.

The chain employs TRBV12-3 or TRBV12-4 and TRBJ2-1; no reliable D call. The CDR3 covers 13 residues. With 5 bases removed from V and 5 bases from J, the gap between germline ends came to 10 bases. CDR3 in amino acids: CASSRQVNNEQFF. CDR3 in DNA: TGTGCCAGCAGTCGACAAGTCAACAATGAGCAGTTCTTC.

The V and J genes are TRBV29-1 and TRBJ1-1; 11 bases agree with TRBD1. Looked up from germline, CDR1 is SQVTM and CDR2 is ANQGSEA. V was clipped by 7 bases and J by 3 bases; unmatched bases: 4. The CDR3 contains 13 residues. In nucleotides, the CDR3 is TGCAGCGCAGGGACAGGGGGAGACACTGAAGCTTTCTTT. Its protein is CSAGTGGDTEAFF.

The V and J genes are TRBV5-1 and TRBJ1-1; D not certain. V lost 6 bases to trimming and J lost 4 bases, with 16 bases between them. There are 14 residues in the CDR3. In germline, CDR1 is SGHRS, CDR2 YFSETQ. The CDR3 DNA reads as TGCGCCAGCACCGAGAGTCCAGAGGGCACTGAAGCTTTCTTT. This translates into CASTESPEGTEAFF.

The CDR3 protein is CASSLSGDEETQYF. Here the CDR3 DNA reads TGCGCCAGCAGCTTGAGCGGGGATGAAGAGACCCAGTACTTC. The chain couples TRBV5-1 to TRBJ2-5, with 7 bases lining up with TRBD2. The germline gives CDR1 SGHRS, CDR2 YFSETQ. V gave up 1 base and J gave up 3 bases; unmatched junction bases: 3. The CDR3 consists of 14 residues.

The chain recombines TRBV6-5 with TRBJ2-7; D assignment may be TRBD1 or TRBD2 (5 bases each). The CDR3 is 12 residues long. The germline CDR1 and CDR2 sequences are MNHEY and SVGAGI. V lost 8 bases and J 3 bases, leaving 11 bases between the germline ends. The CDR3 DNA follows: TGTGCCAGCGGGACGGATTTCTACGAGCAGTACTTC. Encoded protein: CASGTDFYEQYF.

This clone was counted only a few times. The chain is built from TRBV20-1 and TRBJ2-2, with D tentatively TRBD1 (5 bases). Germline loops: CDR1 DFQATT, CDR2 SNEGSKA (reference sequence). This CDR3 spans 13 amino acids. Trimming shortened V by 3 bases and J by 2 bases, and 7 bases separated the two germline ends. CDR3: CSASQGNTGELFF. DNA of the CDR3: TGCAGTGCTAGTCAGGGTAACACCGGGGAGCTGTTTTTT.

The chain joins TRBV24-1 to TRBJ2-3; 11 nucleotides agree with TRBD2. Germline CDR1 is KGHDR and CDR2 is SFDVKD. With V trimmed by 1 base and J by 5 bases, 1 base remained unmatched. The CDR3 is 15 amino acids. In DNA, the CDR3 is TGTGCCACCAGTGATTTTCTAGCGGGGGGAGATACGCAGTATTTT. This sequence encodes CATSDFLAGGDTQYF.

The chain links TRBV15 to TRBJ2-7, with TRBD2 identical over 9 bases. The CDR3 is 15 residues long. V lost 4 bases to trimming and J lost 6 bases; unmatched junction nucleotides: 10. CDR1 LNHNV and CDR2 YYDKDF come from the germline V gene (reference sequence). CDR3 sequence reads: CATSTYSGGIGEQYF. The CDR3 nucleotides are TGTGCCACCAGCACCTATAGCGGGGGAATCGGCGAGCAGTACTTC.

This clone was seen a handful of times. CDR3 nucleotides: TGTGCCAGCACTCAAGACGATAGCAATCAGCCCCAGCATTTT. This codes for CASTQDDSNQPQHF. This sequence joins TRBV2 and TRBJ1-5; no clear D gene. The CDR3 is 14 amino acids. CDR1 is SNHLY and CDR2 is FYNNEI in the germline V gene. Trimming shortened V by 7 bases and J by 0 bases, and 10 bases separated the two germline ends.

This chain links TRBV7-8 with TRBJ2-7; D unresolved. The CDR3 is made up of 15 amino acids. Germline assignment: CDR1 SGHVS and CDR2 FQNEAQ. The V end lost 5 bases, the J end lost 0 bases, and 14 bases lay between the germline ends. Written as DNA, the CDR3 is TGTGCCAGCAGCCCCCTGTTGGACCACTCCTACGAGCAGTACTTC. Residues: CASSPLLDHSYEQYF.

This chain uses TRBV10-2 with TRBJ2-1; D is perhaps TRBD1 (6 bases). V was cut by 2 bases and J by 9 bases, with 17 bases left in between. From germline, CDR1 is WSHSY and CDR2 SAAADI. This CDR3 spans 15 amino acids. CDR3 nucleotide sequence: TGCGCCAGCAGTGAGCCTACGACAGGCCCGGGTGAGCAGTTCTTC. It yields the protein CASSEPTTGPGEQFF.

This chain connects TRBV19 to TRBJ1-1, with TRBD1 as a possible D gene (5 bases). Germline assignment: CDR1 LNHDA and CDR2 SQIVND (reference sequence). The CDR3 loop spans 13 amino acids. V was cut by 10 bases and J by 5 bases, with 17 bases left in between. In nucleotides, the CDR3 is TGTGCCACAACACCTAGAGGGGTTACTGAAGCTTTCTTT. It translates to CATTPRGVTEAFF.

About this clone: This sample includes further DNA sequences coding for the same CDR3. The gene calls are TRBV29-1 and TRBJ1-2; possible D gene TRBD1, 5 bases. V was pared by 6 bases and J by 5 bases, with 10 bases between. This CDR3 is 11 amino acids long. Germline CDR1 is SQVTM and CDR2 is ANQGSEA. The CDR3 nucleotides read TGCAGCGTAGAATCAGGGTATGGCTACACCTTC. Protein sequence: CSVESGYGYTF.

The chain combines TRBV6-4 with TRBJ2-1, with a weak D call TRBD2 (6 bases). This CDR3 comprises 12 residues. Germline CDR1 MRHNA, CDR2 SNTAGT. Trimming stripped 0 bases from V and 10 bases from J, with 7 bases between. The CDR3 coding sequence is TGTGCCAGCAGTGACTCAGGGAGGGAGCAGTTCTTC. This gives the protein CASSDSGREQFF.

The chain uses TRBV5-1 and TRBJ2-2, with TRBD2 as a possible D gene (6 bases). The V gene lost 4 bases and the J gene lost 6 bases, with 19 bases spanning the gap. The CDR3 is 16 amino acids. Germline assignment: CDR1 SGHRS and CDR2 YFSETQ. DNA of the CDR3: TGCGCCAGCAGCCCTCTACAGGTGCGGGGCGCCGGGGAGCTGTTTTTT. Its protein product is CASSPLQVRGAGELFF.